Below, 26 T cell receptor beta chains from the same sample are listed, as sequenced in a study of T cell responses to AZD1222 COVID-19 vaccine (dated by TCRdb to the early 2020s). Library preparation used the immunoSEQ multiplex PCR assay. TCRdb took this table from immuneACCESS and kept in-frame rearrangements with V and J called. Such tables lack part of the clones; where checked against another copy, unresolved V genes explain under half of the gap, and the rest is unexplained. The table for this sample lists about 59,000 clones; 84% of them were counted only once. The ten largest clones take up under 8% of the sample. The time point label here, explained by the study, means: baseline before first vaccination. Sequenced material: peripheral blood, taken on day 0 of AZD1222 vaccination. The receptor set was obtained from an adult in good health.

The V call is TRBV5-6, the J call TRBJ2-7, with TRBD2 as a possible D gene (6 bases). V was trimmed by 2 bases and J by 2 bases, leaving 11 bases between them. CDR1 is SGHDT and CDR2 is YYEEEE in the germline V gene. The CDR3 sequence is 14 residues long. The CDR3 sequence is CASSLSSGAYEQYF. Written as DNA, the CDR3 is TGTGCCAGCAGCTTATCATCGGGGGCCTACGAGCAGTACTTC.

The chain uses TRBV5-1 and TRBJ1-1; tentative D call: TRBD1 (5 bases). The germline CDR1 and CDR2 sequences are SGHRS and YFSETQ. The ends were cut back, 4 bases at V and 3 bases at J, with 16 bases in the middle. The CDR3 consists of 15 residues. CDR3 protein: CASSPPRGGDTEAFF. The CDR3 region has the DNA TGCGCCAGCAGCCCGCCCCGGGGGGGGGACACTGAAGCTTTCTTT. The whole variable domain, filled in from reference TRBV5-1 and TRBJ1-1, reads KAGVTQTPRYLIKTRGQQVTLSCSPISGHRSVSWYQQTPGQGLQFLFEYFSETQRNKGNFPGRFSGRQFSNSRSEMNVSTLELGDSALYLCASSPPRGGDTEAFFGQGTRLTVV.

This clone showed up just once. The chain couples TRBV13 to TRBJ2-4, with TRBD1 matching 7 bases. From germline, CDR1 is PRHDT and CDR2 FYEKMQ (reference sequence). The trim removed 0 bases at V and 6 bases at J, leaving 8 bases unmatched. The CDR3 spans 16 residues. CDR3 bases: TGTGCCAGCAGCTTAGGCCAGGGGGTTTTGCGAAACATTCAGTACTTC. Translation: CASSLGQGVLRNIQYF.

This clone was seen a single time. The rearrangement links TRBV28 to TRBJ1-6; D is perhaps TRBD1 (5 bases). The CDR3 is 17 amino acids. The germline gives CDR1 MDHEN, CDR2 SYDVKM. The V end lost 6 bases, the J end lost 8 bases, and 23 bases lay between the germline ends. CDR3 region: CASSRPGHGVGDSPLHF. The CDR3 DNA sequence: TGTGCCAGCAGCCGACCGGGGCACGGGGTAGGGGATTCACCCCTCCACTTT.

The chain joins TRBV4-2 to TRBJ1-6, with a tentative D call TRBD1 (5 bases). V gave up 4 bases and J gave up 7 bases, with 17 bases separating them. Germline V gives CDR1 LGHNA, CDR2 YNFKEQ. The CDR3 is made up of 16 amino acids. The CDR3 DNA reads TGTGCCAGCAGCCGCCCTCCCGGGACGGCAAATTCACCCCTCCACTTT. This encodes CASSRPPGTANSPLHF.

The chain recombines TRBV19 with TRBJ2-2; weak D call: TRBD1 (5 bases). This CDR3 has 14 residues. Germline-derived CDR1 and CDR2 are LNHDA and SQIVND (reference sequence). Trimming shortened V by 8 bases and J by 5 bases, and 15 bases separated the two germline ends. The CDR3 coding sequence is TGTGCCAGTGCCCTTCTCAGGGTTACCGGGGAGCTGTTTTTT. Residues: CASALLRVTGELFF.

The genes are TRBV30 and TRBJ1-4, with a tentative D call TRBD1 (6 bases). The CDR3 runs to 15 residues. Germline V gene data show CDR1 as GTSNPN and CDR2 as SVGIG (reference sequence). The V end lost 0 bases, the J end lost 3 bases, and 11 bases lay between the germline ends. CDR3 in amino acids: CAWSVKNRANEKLFF. In DNA, the CDR3 is TGTGCCTGGAGTGTAAAGAACAGGGCTAATGAAAAACTGTTTTTT. Drawing the rest from reference TRBV30 and TRBJ1-4, the complete variable domain is SQTIHQWPATLVQPVGSPLSLECTVEGTSNPNLYWYRQAAGRGLQLLFYSVGIGQISSEVPQNLSASRPQDRQFILSSKKLLLSDSGFYLCAWSVKNRANEKLFFGSGTQLSVL.

The V gene is TRBV7-2, the J gene TRBJ2-7, with D maybe TRBD1 (6 bases). The CDR3 has 15 residues. Germline CDR1 and CDR2: SGHTA and FQGNSA. V was pared by 6 bases and J by 3 bases, with 18 bases between. DNA for the CDR3: TGTGCCAGCAGTCAGTTTTCCGGGACATACTACGAGCAGTACTTC. Translating it yields CASSQFSGTYYEQYF.

This clone was found once. The chain combines TRBV7-2 with TRBJ2-7; D is undetermined. Trimming shortened V by 2 bases and J by 0 bases, and 11 bases separated the two germline ends. CDR3 size: 15 residues. The germline CDR1 and CDR2 sequences are SGHTA and FQGNSA. CDR3 in DNA: TGTGCCAGCAGCTTATCCGGCCAGAGCTCCTACGAGCAGTACTTC. Translating it yields CASSLSGQSSYEQYF.

The CDR3 reads CASSSRDRGAGTEAFF. CDR3 DNA sequence: TGCGCCAGCAGCTCTCGGGACAGGGGAGCGGGCACTGAAGCTTTCTTT. V usage is TRBV5-1 and J usage is TRBJ1-1; TRBD1 matches 10 bases. This CDR3 has 16 amino acids. The junction had 9 bases not matched to a gene; V was cut back by 3 bases and J by 4 bases. CDR1 SGHRS and CDR2 YFSETQ come from the germline V gene.

Only a few counts were recorded for this clone. The chain joins TRBV5-4 to TRBJ1-1, with D maybe TRBD1 (5 bases). V gave up 2 bases and J gave up 6 bases, with 17 bases separating them. The CDR3 sequence is 15 residues long. The germline gives CDR1 SGHNT, CDR2 YYREEE (reference sequence). CDR3 in amino acids: CASSFGGGTPAEAFF. The CDR3 nucleotides read TGTGCCAGCAGCTTTGGTGGGGGGACCCCGGCTGAAGCTTTCTTT. Full variable domain (missing parts from reference TRBV5-4 and TRBJ1-1): ETGVTQSPTHLIKTRGQQVTLRCSSQSGHNTVSWYQQALGQGPQFIFQYYREEENGRGNFPPRFSGLQFPNYSSELNVNALELDDSALYLCASSFGGGTPAEAFFGQGTRLTVV.

This sequence joins TRBV15 and TRBJ2-7; D call uncertain. The CDR3 is made up of 13 amino acids. CDR1 and CDR2 (germline): LNHNV, YYDKDF (reference sequence). V lost 3 bases and J lost 0, with 6 bases in between. The CDR3 reads CATSRSSSYEQYF. The CDR3 nucleotides read TGTGCCACCAGCAGGTCGAGCTCCTACGAGCAGTACTTC.

The chain combines TRBV10-2 with TRBJ2-5; D is perhaps TRBD1 (6 bases). V lost 6 bases to trimming and J lost 6 bases, with 11 bases between them. Germline-derived CDR1 and CDR2 are WSHSY and SAAADI. The CDR3 is made up of 12 amino acids. The DNA of the CDR3 is TGCGCCAGCAGCAGGGGAGCAAAGACCCAGTACTTC. Protein: CASSRGAKTQYF.

The chain is built from TRBV12-5 and TRBJ1-1; 7 nucleotides match TRBD1. The CDR3 runs 14 residues. Germline assignment: CDR1 LGHNT and CDR2 FRNRAP. V lost 1 base, J lost 3 bases, and 2 bases stayed unmatched. The DNA for the CDR3 is TGTGCTAGTGGTTTGGAGGGGGCAGACACTGAAGCTTTCTTT. Its protein product is CASGLEGADTEAFF.

This clone was seen only once. This chain uses TRBV2 with TRBJ2-4, with 9 positions matching TRBD1. The V segment lost 5 bases and the J segment 9 bases; nucleotides outside the gene matches: 5. This CDR3 is 13 amino acids long. The V gene's germline CDR1 is SNHLY and CDR2 FYNNEI. The CDR3 reads CASSRDREFIQYF. CDR3 sequence (DNA): TGTGCCAGCAGTAGGGACAGGGAATTCATTCAGTACTTC.

The chain has TRBV6-5 and TRBJ2-1, with no clear D. V was cut by 0 bases and J by 9 bases, with 9 bases left in between. Germline lookup yields CDR1 MNHEY and CDR2 SVGAGI. The CDR3 is 13 amino acids. In nucleotides, the CDR3 is TGTGCCAGCAGTTACTCTATGGGCAGTGAGCAGTTCTTC. This codes for CASSYSMGSEQFF.

This rearrangement joins TRBV14 to TRBJ1-5; no reliable D call. Trimming took off 0 bases at V and 9 bases at J, with 9 bases between the two ends. This CDR3 is built from 13 residues. Germline CDR1 is SGHDN and CDR2 is FVKESK. The CDR3 spells CASSQDLGSPQHF. CDR3 DNA sequence: TGTGCCAGCAGCCAAGACTTGGGGTCGCCCCAGCATTTT.

The chain's CDR3 is CASSHPRIYYGYTF. The CDR3 DNA is TGCGCCAGCAGTCATCCCCGTATCTACTATGGCTACACCTTC. V is TRBV23-1 and J is TRBJ1-2; D is uncertain. TRBV23-1 is treated as an ORF (open reading frame) with a function not yet certain. The CDR3 totals 14 residues. The V gene lost 3 bases and the J gene lost 3 bases, with 11 bases spanning the gap.

The chain carries TRBV11-3 and TRBJ2-3; 16 nucleotides agree with TRBD2. Per germline, CDR1 SGHNT and CDR2 YENEEA. V dropped 3 bases and J dropped 5; count of bases not matched to a gene: 5. The CDR3 extends over 17 amino acids. The CDR3 is CASSFGTSGGAEDTQYF. The CDR3 coding sequence is TGTGCCAGCAGCTTCGGGACTAGCGGGGGGGCAGAAGATACGCAGTATTTT.

This clone was seen only a few times. This chain uses TRBV27 with TRBJ2-7; 10 nucleotides line up with TRBD1. J lost 2 bases, V lost 5 bases, and 0 bases had no gene match. This CDR3 has 13 residues. Germline CDR1 and CDR2: MNHEY and SMNVEV (reference sequence). This CDR3 is CASSGTGAYEQYF. CDR3 bases: TGTGCCAGCAGTGGGACAGGGGCCTACGAGCAGTACTTC.

This chain connects TRBV15 to TRBJ2-1, with TRBD1 matching over 7 bases. Germline V gene lookup returns CDR1 LNHNV and CDR2 YYDKDF (reference sequence). This CDR3 has 16 residues. J was trimmed by 4 bases and V by 0 bases; bases with no gene match: 6. As DNA, the CDR3 is TGTGCCACCAGCAGAGATCTTCCCAGGGGGTACAATGAGCAGTTCTTC. It specifies CATSRDLPRGYNEQFF.

This clone has only a few counts. This sequence joins TRBV21-1 and TRBJ2-2; no check of the table's D call, TRBD1, against the DNA was made. TRBV21-1 is a pseudogene locus. This CDR3 spans 13 amino acids. This CDR3 is CASTTGNTGELFF. The CDR3 DNA reads TGTGCCAGCACCACAGGAAACACCGGGGAGCTGTTTTTT.

The chain employs TRBV4-1 and TRBJ1-4; D is possibly TRBD1 (5 bases). The CDR3 is 15 residues long. V was trimmed by 3 bases and J by 0 bases, leaving 8 bases between them. Looked up from germline, CDR1 is MGHRA and CDR2 is YSYEKL. The CDR3 DNA is TGCGCCAGCAGCCACGGACAAGCAACTAATGAAAAACTGTTTTTT. Its translation: CASSHGQATNEKLFF.

V is TRBV11-2 and J is TRBJ1-1; D remains ambiguous. This CDR3 is 16 amino acids long. CDR1 is SGHAT and CDR2 is FQNNGV in the germline V gene. Trimming removed 4 bases from V and 0 bases from J, with 15 bases in between. The CDR3 DNA is TGTGCCAGCAGCTACGAGCCGGGTCCGATGAACACTGAAGCTTTCTTT. This translates into CASSYEPGPMNTEAFF.

The gene calls are TRBV2 and TRBJ1-2; D gene unclear. The germline V gene encodes CDR1 SNHLY and CDR2 FYNNEI. This CDR3 region has 15 residues. V dropped 0 bases and J dropped 0 bases, with 8 bases sitting between them. The CDR3 nucleotides read TGTGCCAGCAGTGAAGCGATCACAGCTAACTATGGCTACACCTTC. As protein: CASSEAITANYGYTF.

The chain is built from TRBV15 and TRBJ1-3; no clear D. Germline CDR1 and CDR2: LNHNV and YYDKDF (reference sequence). The CDR3 consists of 17 residues. V lost 0 bases to trimming and J lost 0 bases, with 12 bases between them. The CDR3 spells CATSRDLMVGSGNTIYF. CDR3 DNA: TGTGCCACCAGCAGAGACTTAATGGTGGGCTCTGGAAACACCATATATTTT.